This TCR beta chain was sequenced for a study of OX40 agonist ivuxolimab in advanced cancers. Study results and limitations: Fewer expanded clones were found on average in CD4+ than in CD8+ T cells. At 0.1 to 3.0 mg/kg, CD4+ and CD8+ blood T cells expanded clonally by week 6.

Assay used: immunoSEQ multiplex PCR; TCRdb lists only in-frame clones, some missing. The sample shows nearly 65,000 clones, roughly nine tenths of them seen only once. This CDR3 spans 14 amino acids. Germline V gives CDR1 SGHVS, CDR2 FNYEAQ. J was trimmed by 2 bases and V by 5 bases; bases with no gene match: 4. Points on this clone: Antigen specificity is unknown.

The source material was CD4+ or CD8+ T cells sorted from blood, sampled in a trial of the OX40 agonist ivuxolimab. The chain uses TRBV7-6 and TRBJ2-7, with 9 bases fitting TRBD1. The sequence derives from an adult with an advanced solid tumor such as melanoma, head and neck, liver or kidney cancer. The CDR3 reads CASSTGTGTYEQYF. Written as DNA, the CDR3 is TGTGCCAGCAGCACCGGGACAGGGACCTACGAGCAGTACTTC.